Listed below are T cell receptor beta chains from one sample, sequenced in a study of blood T cell repertoires in COVID-19. Measured with immunoSEQ multiplex PCR; TCRdb has only the in-frame clones, and not every one. The sample includes 350,000 to 400,000 clones, roughly 92% of them seen just once. Sample: PBMCs or T cells enriched from blood (not recorded which). The receptors here all came from a woman in her thirties or forties who had been exposed to COVID-19. Each CDR3 is given with its conserved first and last residue. The D gene is left open where the match is weak. The listing skips clone size in some rows; elsewhere it reads once, few, many or a size class.

TRBD2	TRBV7-6	.	TRBJ2-1	CASSLAASGRISSYNEQFF	TGTGCCAGCAGCTTAGCGGCTAGCGGGAGGATTAGCTCCTACAATGAGCAGTTCTTC
TRBD2	TRBV5-4	.	TRBJ2-3	CASSSGLGDTDTQYF	TGTGCCAGCAGCTCCGGACTAGGCGACACAGATACGCAGTATTTT
.	TRBV5-1	.	TRBJ1-3	CASSLDRASGNTIYF	TGCGCCAGCAGCTTGGACAGGGCTTCTGGAAACACCATATATTTT
.	TRBV12-2	.	TRBJ1-2	CASRLVTNTGNYGYTF	TGTGCAAGTCGCTTAGTAACCAATACAGGAAACTATGGCTACACCTTC
.	TRBV9	.	TRBJ1-6	CASSSTGRDSPLHF	TGTGCCAGCAGCTCGACAGGCCGAGATTCACCCCTCCACTTT
TRBD2	TRBV11-3	once	TRBJ2-1	CASSFGTSGINEQFF	TGTGCCAGCAGCTTCGGGACTAGCGGGATCAATGAGCAGTTCTTC
TRBD1	TRBV6-5	.	TRBJ1-2	CASSMTGRLRYGYTF	TGTGCCAGCAGCATGACAGGGCGCCTTCGGTATGGCTACACCTTC
TRBD1	TRBV15	once	TRBJ2-3	CATNLRGLGTDTQYF	TGTGCCACCAACCTCAGGGGGCTGGGCACAGATACGCAGTATTTT
.	TRBV27	.	TRBJ2-7	CASSFKGRIVDEQYF	TGTGCCAGCAGTTTTAAGGGGCGCATTGTCGACGAGCAGTACTTC
.	TRBV10-3	.	TRBJ1-2	CATNRLDINYGYTF	TGTGCCACGAACCGCCTTGACATCAACTATGGCTACACCTTC
.	TRBV3-1/TRBV3-2	.	TRBJ2-4	CASSQDPGKINIQYF	TGTGCCAGCAGCCAAGATCCGGGGAAGATAAACATTCAGTACTTC
TRBD1	TRBV10-1	.	TRBJ1-3	CASRGTASGNTIYF	TGCGCCAGCAGGGGGACAGCCTCTGGAAACACCATATATTTT
.	TRBV21-1	.	TRBJ1-2	CASSRPDRGEGYTF	TGTGCCAGCAGCAGGCCGGACAGGGGTGAAGGCTACACCTTC
.	TRBV27	.	TRBJ2-7	CASSPHSNPYEQYF	TGTGCCAGCAGCCCCCATAGTAATCCCTACGAGCAGTACTTC
.	TRBV18	.	TRBJ1-1	CASSPTGLEAFF	TGTGCCAGCTCACCGACAGGCCTTGAAGCTTTCTTT
.	TRBV7-9	.	TRBJ1-1	CASVPGAVGTEAFF	TGTGCCAGCGTCCCTGGGGCGGTAGGCACTGAAGCTTTCTTT
TRBD2	TRBV7-2	.	TRBJ2-1	CASSPRTSGLYNEQFF	TGTGCCAGCAGCCCACGGACTAGCGGGCTGTACAATGAGCAGTTCTTC
TRBD1	TRBV9	.	TRBJ2-2	CASSDPTGTDGTGELFF	TGTGCCAGCAGCGACCCCACCGGGACAGACGGTACCGGGGAGCTGTTTTTT
.	TRBV18	.	TRBJ2-7	CASSQTPSSDYEQYF	TGTGCCAGCTCACAGACACCTTCCTCGGACTACGAGCAGTACTTC
TRBD1	TRBV10-2	once	TRBJ1-4	CASSDWTGGKEKLFF	TGCGCCAGCAGTGACTGGACAGGGGGCAAGGAAAAACTGTTTTTT
TRBD1	TRBV18	.	TRBJ1-1	CASSIQGAGTEAFF	TGTGCCAGCTCAATACAGGGGGCCGGCACTGAAGCTTTCTTT
.	TRBV29-1	once	TRBJ2-5	CSVTRVLEETQYF	TGCAGCGTTACCAGGGTTCTCGAAGAGACCCAGTACTTC
TRBD2	TRBV10-1	.	TRBJ2-3	CASSRAGGGTDTQYF	TGCGCCAGCTCAAGAGCGGGGGGGGGCACAGATACGCAGTATTTT
.	TRBV7-2	.	TRBJ1-2	CASSLTQLYGYTF	TGTGCCAGCAGCTTAACACAGCTTTATGGCTACACCTTC
.	TRBV20-1	once	TRBJ2-5	CSAALQETQYF	TGCAGTGCCGCGCTTCAAGAGACCCAGTACTTC
.	TRBV19	.	TRBJ1-1	CASRGLGRGTEAFF	TGTGCCAGTAGGGGGCTTGGGAGGGGCACTGAAGCTTTCTTT
.	TRBV2	many	TRBJ1-1	CASRRSTEAFF	TGTGCCAGCAGGAGGAGCACTGAAGCTTTCTTT
.	TRBV3-1/TRBV3-2	.	TRBJ1-4	CASSQGRNNEKLFF	TGTGCCAGCAGCCAAGGGCGGAATAATGAAAAACTGTTTTTT
TRBD2	TRBV30	.	TRBJ2-2	CAWRRAGGPNTGELFF	TGTGCCTGGAGGAGGGCGGGGGGACCGAACACCGGGGAGCTGTTTTTT
.	TRBV10-3	.	TRBJ2-7	CAISPPGVSYEQYF	TGTGCCATCAGTCCGCCAGGGGTAAGTTACGAGCAGTACTTC
TRBD2	TRBV2	.	TRBJ2-1	CASKEREYNEQFF	TGTGCCAGCAAGGAGCGGGAATACAATGAGCAGTTCTTC
.	TRBV5-4	few	TRBJ2-7	CASSSTGPYEQYF	TGTGCCAGCAGCTCAACAGGGCCCTACGAGCAGTACTTC
.	TRBV6-6	.	TRBJ1-5	CASSLFPPGESNQPQHF	TGTGCCAGCAGTCTATTTCCCCCAGGGGAGAGCAATCAGCCCCAGCATTTT
.	TRBV29-1	.	TRBJ1-1	CSVVRVSMASTEAFF	TGCAGCGTTGTCAGGGTTTCGATGGCGAGCACTGAAGCTTTCTTT
TRBD1	TRBV6-2/TRBV6-3	.	TRBJ1-5	CASSYAGRGLQPQHF	TGTGCCAGCAGTTACGCCGGCAGGGGGCTTCAGCCCCAGCATTTT
.	TRBV5-1	.	TRBJ2-5	CASSPGVGFPQETQYF	TGCGCCAGCAGCCCCGGGGTAGGGTTCCCTCAAGAGACCCAGTACTTC
.	TRBV7-2	once	TRBJ2-5	CASSLLPQGRKETQYF	TGTGCCAGCAGCTTACTGCCCCAGGGAAGGAAGGAGACCCAGTACTTC
TRBD1	TRBV19	.	TRBJ1-1	CASSPPDRGFYQGGNTEAFF	TGTGCCAGTAGTCCTCCGGACAGGGGATTTTATCAGGGAGGGAACACTGAAGCTTTCTTT
TRBD1	TRBV18	.	TRBJ1-6	CASSGQGGDSPLHF	TGTGCCAGCTCAGGACAGGGGGGAGATTCACCCCTCCACTTT
.	TRBV9	few	TRBJ2-1	CASKGDHNEQFF	TGTGCCAGCAAGGGGGACCACAATGAGCAGTTCTTC
TRBD1	TRBV10-3	.	TRBJ2-7	CAISESRGRKYEQYF	TGTGCCATCAGTGAGTCTAGGGGGCGCAAGTACGAGCAGTACTTC
TRBD2	TRBV3-1/TRBV3-2	.	TRBJ2-1	CASSQDWGLANTEQFF	TGTGCCAGCAGCCAAGACTGGGGACTAGCTAACACTGAGCAGTTCTTC
.	TRBV7-9	.	TRBJ1-5	CTSSLAGGSEPQHF	TGTACCAGCAGCTTAGCCGGGGGGTCCGAGCCCCAGCATTTT
TRBD2	TRBV7-2	.	TRBJ2-7	CASSFTSEYYEQYF	TGTGCCAGCAGCTTCACTAGCGAGTACTACGAGCAGTACTTC
.	TRBV15	.	TRBJ1-3	CATSRERFGNTIYF	TGTGCCACCAGCAGAGAGAGATTTGGAAACACCATATATTTT
.	TRBV19	.	TRBJ2-4	CASSIDNPVSTGWALNIQYF	TGTGCCAGTAGTATAGACAACCCGGTGAGCACAGGGTGGGCCTTGAACATTCAGTACTTC
TRBD1	TRBV25-1	.	TRBJ1-2	CASSEFGRGPYGYTF	TGTGCCAGCAGTGAATTCGGCAGGGGGCCCTATGGCTACACCTTC
TRBD1	TRBV29-1	.	TRBJ1-4	CSYNRGMNEKLFF	TGCAGCTATAACAGGGGTATGAATGAAAAACTGTTTTTT
TRBD2	TRBV6-2/TRBV6-3	.	TRBJ2-1	CASSDLSGGPNNEQFF	TGTGCCAGCAGCGACCTTAGCGGGGGCCCGAACAATGAGCAGTTCTTC
.	TRBV2	.	TRBJ2-7	CASRRDGHEQYF	TGTGCCAGCAGGCGGGACGGTCACGAGCAGTACTTC
TRBD2	TRBV5-1	.	TRBJ2-5	CASSFGLADQETQYF	TGCGCCAGCAGCTTCGGGCTAGCGGACCAAGAGACCCAGTACTTC
.	TRBV7-9	.	TRBJ2-7	CASSLAGAVGHEQYF	TGTGCCAGCAGCTTAGCGGGGGCCGTGGGGCACGAGCAGTACTTC